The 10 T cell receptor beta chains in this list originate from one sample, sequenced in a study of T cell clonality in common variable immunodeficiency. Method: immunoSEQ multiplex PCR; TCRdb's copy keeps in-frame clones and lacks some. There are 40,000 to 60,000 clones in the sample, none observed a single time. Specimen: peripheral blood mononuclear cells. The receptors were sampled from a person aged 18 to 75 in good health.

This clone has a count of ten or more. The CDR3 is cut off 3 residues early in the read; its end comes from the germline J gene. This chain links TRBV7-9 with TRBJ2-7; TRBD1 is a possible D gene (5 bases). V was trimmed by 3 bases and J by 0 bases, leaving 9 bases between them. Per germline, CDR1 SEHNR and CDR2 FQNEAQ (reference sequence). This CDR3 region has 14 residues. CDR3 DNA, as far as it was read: TGTGCCAGCAGCTTCCAGGGCCCCTCCTACGAG. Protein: CASSFQGPSYE. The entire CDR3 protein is CASSFQGPSYEQYF.

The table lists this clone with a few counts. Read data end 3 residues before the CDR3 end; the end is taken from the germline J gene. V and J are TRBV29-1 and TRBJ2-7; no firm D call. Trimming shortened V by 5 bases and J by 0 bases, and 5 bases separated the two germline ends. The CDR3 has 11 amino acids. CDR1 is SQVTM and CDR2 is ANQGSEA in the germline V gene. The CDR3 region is CSVRHSYEQYF. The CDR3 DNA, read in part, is TGCAGCGTTCGACACTCCTACGAG.

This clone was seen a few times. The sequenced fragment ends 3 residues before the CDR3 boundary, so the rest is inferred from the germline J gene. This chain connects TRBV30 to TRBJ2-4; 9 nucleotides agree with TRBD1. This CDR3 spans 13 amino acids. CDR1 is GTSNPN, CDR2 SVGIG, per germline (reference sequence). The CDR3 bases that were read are TGTGCCGTAACCGGGACAGGGAAGCATGGT. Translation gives CAVTGTGKHG. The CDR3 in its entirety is CAVTGTGKHGQYF.

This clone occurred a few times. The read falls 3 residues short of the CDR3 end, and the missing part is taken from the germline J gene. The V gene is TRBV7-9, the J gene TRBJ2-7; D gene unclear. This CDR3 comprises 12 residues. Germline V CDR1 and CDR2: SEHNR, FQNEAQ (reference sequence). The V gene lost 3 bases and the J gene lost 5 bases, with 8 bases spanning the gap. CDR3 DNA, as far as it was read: TGTGCCAGCAGCTTCCTAGAGGACGAG. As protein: CASSFLEDE. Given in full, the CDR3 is CASSFLEDEQYF.

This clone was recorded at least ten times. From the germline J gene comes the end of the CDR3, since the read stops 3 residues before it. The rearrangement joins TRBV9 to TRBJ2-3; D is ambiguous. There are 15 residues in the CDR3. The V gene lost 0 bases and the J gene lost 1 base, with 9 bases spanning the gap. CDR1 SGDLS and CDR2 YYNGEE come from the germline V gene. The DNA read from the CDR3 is TGTGCCAGCAGCGTAGTAGGAAGCGGCACAGATACG. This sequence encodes CASSVVGSGTDT. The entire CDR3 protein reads CASSVVGSGTDTQYF.

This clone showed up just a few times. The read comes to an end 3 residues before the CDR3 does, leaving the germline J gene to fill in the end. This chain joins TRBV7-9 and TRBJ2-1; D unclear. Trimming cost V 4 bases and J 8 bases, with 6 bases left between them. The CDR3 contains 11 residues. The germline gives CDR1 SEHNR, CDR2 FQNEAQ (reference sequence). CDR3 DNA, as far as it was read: TGTGCCAGCAGCTCCGGTCATGAG. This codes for CASSSGHE. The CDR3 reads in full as CASSSGHEQFF. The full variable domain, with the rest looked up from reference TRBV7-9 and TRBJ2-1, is DTGVSQNPRHKITKRGQNVTFRCDPISEHNRLYWYRQTLGQGPEFLTYFQNEAQLEKSRLLSDRFSAERPKGSFSTLEIQRTEQGDSAMYLCASSSGHEQFFGPGTRLTVL.

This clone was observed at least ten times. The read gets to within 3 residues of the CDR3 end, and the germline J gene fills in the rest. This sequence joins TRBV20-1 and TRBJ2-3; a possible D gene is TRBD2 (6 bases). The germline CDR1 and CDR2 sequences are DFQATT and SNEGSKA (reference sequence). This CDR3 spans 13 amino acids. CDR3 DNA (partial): TGCAGACTTAGCGGAGCCGACACAGATACG. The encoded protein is CRLSGADTDT. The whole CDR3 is CRLSGADTDTQYF.

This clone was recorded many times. CDR3 bases read: TGTGCCTGGAGTGTGGCTTACAATGAG. Translated: CAWSVAYNE. From start to end, the CDR3 is CAWSVAYNEQFF. The J gene is TRBJ2-1, the V gene TRBV30, with D uncertain. The read falls 3 residues short of the CDR3 end, and the missing part is taken from the germline J gene. Deletions cut 0 bases from V and 4 bases from J, with 4 bases between. Germline assignment: CDR1 GTSNPN and CDR2 SVGIG (reference sequence). This CDR3 spans 12 amino acids.

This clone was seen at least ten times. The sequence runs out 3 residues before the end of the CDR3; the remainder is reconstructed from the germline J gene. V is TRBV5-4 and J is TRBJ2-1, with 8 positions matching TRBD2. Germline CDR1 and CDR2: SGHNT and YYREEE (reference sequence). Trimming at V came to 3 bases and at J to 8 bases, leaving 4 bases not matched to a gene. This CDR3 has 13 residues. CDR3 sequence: CASSWGLVDEQFF. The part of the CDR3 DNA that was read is TGTGCCAGCAGCTGGGGACTAGTAGATGAG.

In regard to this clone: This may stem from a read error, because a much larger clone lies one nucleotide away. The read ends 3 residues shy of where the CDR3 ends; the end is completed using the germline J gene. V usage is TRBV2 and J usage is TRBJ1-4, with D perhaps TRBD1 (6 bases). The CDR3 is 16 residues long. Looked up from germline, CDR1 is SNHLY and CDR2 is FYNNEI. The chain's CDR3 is CASRPIRGSGANVLFF. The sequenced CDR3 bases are TGTGCCAGCAGGCCGATCAGGGGATCCGGGGCCAACGTA.